Sequencing of this T cell receptor beta chain was carried out in a study of T cell responses to AZD1222 COVID-19 vaccine. The wider study: Pooled in the analysis were second doses at about 4 or about 12 weeks. Findings of the study overall: In a largely white British group with more females than males, clonal diversity was possibly underestimated. Two AZD1222 administrations were followed by greater Spike-specific TCR breadth and depth. There were repertoire samples only from the period after the peak T cell response.

The germline V gene has CDR1 MDHEN and CDR2 SYDVKM. The CDR3 sequence is 14 residues long. V shed 7 bases and J shed 4 bases, with 14 bases lying between them. As concerns this clone: The antigen is not known.

The table came from immunoSEQ multiplex PCR; TCRdb's copy has only in-frame clones and leaves some out. The top ten clones hold around 20% of a sample with about 73,000 clones, around 88% of them seen once. Specimen: peripheral blood, collected on day 0 of AZD1222 vaccination. V is TRBV28 and J is TRBJ1-3; D perhaps matches TRBD1 (5 bases). This TCR came from an adult in good health. CDR3 sequence reads: CASTGSWAGNTIYF. The DNA for the CDR3 is TGTGCCAGCACAGGGTCCTGGGCCGGAAACACCATATATTTT.